The next 18 T cell receptor beta chains were all read from a single sample in a study of cytomegalovirus exposure and HLA in healthy donors. The method was immunoSEQ multiplex PCR; TCRdb's version includes in-frame clones alone and lacks a portion of them. The table lists some 100,000 clones, 88% of them singletons. Material for sequencing was PBMCs. The receptor source for this set is a man between 18 and 29 years old in good health and CMV-seropositive.

The rearrangement links TRBV15 to TRBJ2-6, with no clear D. This CDR3 contains 16 residues. CDR1 LNHNV and CDR2 YYDKDF come from the germline V gene (reference sequence). Trimming took 4 bases from V and 0 from J, leaving 10 bases between them. CDR3 coding DNA: TGTGCCACCAGCACTCTAGATTCCTCTGGGGCCAACGTCCTGACTTTC. Amino acids: CATSTLDSSGANVLTF. Complete variable domain (other parts from reference TRBV15 and TRBJ2-6): DAMVIQNPRYQVTQFGKPVTLSCSQTLNHNVMYWYQQKSSQAPKLLFHYYDKDFNNEADTPDNFQSRRPNTSFCFLDIRSPGLGDTAMYLCATSTLDSSGANVLTFGAGSRLTVL.

J is TRBJ2-5 and V is TRBV7-9, with 9 nucleotides matching TRBD1. The CDR3 consists of 17 residues. Germline loops: CDR1 SEHNR, CDR2 FQNEAQ (reference sequence). V gave up 6 bases and J gave up 2 bases; unmatched junction bases: 13. CDR3 sequence: CASSPGLRDRAQETQYF. The CDR3 DNA reads as TGTGCCAGCAGTCCAGGACTCCGGGACAGGGCTCAAGAGACCCAGTACTTC.

This clone was observed a handful of times. The rearrangement uses TRBV13 and TRBJ2-7, with a weak D call TRBD2 (7 bases). Germline CDR1 and CDR2: PRHDT and FYEKMQ (reference sequence). CDR3 length: 14 residues. V was cut by 7 bases and J by 2 bases, with 15 bases left in between. The CDR3 region is CASTQGRGTYEQYF. CDR3 in DNA: TGTGCCAGCACCCAGGGGCGGGGGACCTACGAGCAGTACTTC.

The rearrangement uses TRBV2 and TRBJ2-1; 8 bases are a match to TRBD2. V lost 4 bases to trimming and J lost 4 bases; unmatched junction nucleotides: 6. The germline gives CDR1 SNHLY, CDR2 FYNNEI. The CDR3 sequence is 15 residues long. The CDR3 coding sequence is TGTGCCAGCAGTGCGGAGGTAGCGGGGTACAATGAGCAGTTCTTC. Protein: CASSAEVAGYNEQFF.

The J gene is TRBJ1-4, the V gene TRBV6-5, with D hard to call. In germline, CDR1 is MNHEY, CDR2 SVGAGI. Between the trimmed V and J ends, which lost 0 bases and 8 bases, there was a span of 10 bases. This CDR3 is 14 amino acids long. This CDR3 reads CASSYSPAEEKLFF. The DNA for the CDR3 is TGTGCCAGCAGTTACTCGCCCGCGGAGGAAAAACTGTTTTTT.

The rearrangement joins TRBV27 to TRBJ1-2; TRBD1 might be the D (5 bases). V lost 1 base and J lost 6, with 12 bases in between. This CDR3 comprises 14 residues. Germline V gene sequence: CDR1 MNHEY, CDR2 SMNVEV (reference sequence). The CDR3 region is CASSLLGGADGYTF. The CDR3 DNA is TGTGCCAGCAGTTTATTGGGCGGGGCGGATGGCTACACCTTC.

V gene TRBV11-2 combines with J gene TRBJ1-1; tentative D call: TRBD1 (6 bases). Trimming removed 2 bases from V and 4 bases from J, with 8 bases in between. Germline values: CDR1 SGHAT, CDR2 FQNNGV. The CDR3 spans 13 residues. In DNA, the CDR3 is TGTGCCAGCAGCTTAAACAGGGTCACTGAAGCTTTCTTT. It encodes CASSLNRVTEAFF.

There are a few counts of this clone. V gene TRBV10-3 combines with J gene TRBJ1-2; D gene ambiguous. The V and J ends lost 3 bases and 7 bases respectively, with 9 bases between them. Germline-derived CDR1 and CDR2 are ENHRY and SYGVKD. The CDR3 is 12 residues long. The CDR3: CAISDSVAGYTF. The CDR3 DNA reads TGTGCCATCAGTGATTCAGTGGCTGGCTACACCTTC.

The chain uses TRBV15 and TRBJ2-7; no clear D gene. The V end lost 0 bases, the J end lost 4 bases, and 13 bases lay between the germline ends. Germline V gives CDR1 LNHNV, CDR2 YYDKDF (reference sequence). The CDR3 covers 15 residues. Here the CDR3 DNA reads TGTGCCACCAGCAGAGATATCCTGGGCCCGTACGAGCAGTACTTC. Its translation: CATSRDILGPYEQYF.

The chain is built from TRBV28 and TRBJ2-1; 8 nucleotides agree with TRBD1. CDR1 MDHEN and CDR2 SYDVKM come from the germline V gene. This CDR3 spans 11 amino acids. The ends lost 6 bases at V and 10 bases at J; junction bases unmatched: 2. The CDR3 reads CASSDRGEQFF. The CDR3 DNA follows: TGTGCCAGCAGCGACAGGGGCGAGCAGTTCTTC. Full variable domain (outside the CDR3, taken from reference TRBV28 and TRBJ2-1): DVKVTQSSRYLVKRTGEKVFLECVQDMDHENMFWYRQDPGLGLRLIYFSYDVKMKEKGDIPEGYSVSREKKERFSLILESASTNQTSMYLCASSDRGEQFFGPGTRLTVL.

The V call is TRBV5-1, the J call TRBJ1-2; D gene uncertain. Trimming cost V 0 bases and J 4 bases, with 13 bases left between them. The CDR3 is 15 residues long. Germline values: CDR1 SGHRS, CDR2 YFSETQ. The CDR3, as DNA: TGCGCCAGCAGCTTGGATGTGGTAGTGCTCTATGGCTACACCTTC. It is translated as CASSLDVVVLYGYTF.

This chain links TRBV30 with TRBJ1-4, with 7 bases fitting TRBD1. Looked up from germline, CDR1 is GTSNPN and CDR2 is SVGIG (reference sequence). There are 14 residues in the CDR3. The V and J ends lost 3 bases and 3 bases, in that order; junction bases with no gene match: 4. CDR3 protein: CAWRRTGPNEKLFF. The CDR3, as DNA: TGTGCCTGGAGGAGGACAGGTCCTAATGAAAAACTGTTTTTT.

J is TRBJ1-2 and V is TRBV29-1, with 8 bases aligning to TRBD1. This CDR3 region has 15 residues. Germline CDR1 reads SQVTM; CDR2 reads ANQGSEA. V trimming: 5 bases; J trimming: 5 bases; junction bases outside the gene matches: 13. In DNA form, the CDR3 reads TGCAGCGTTCTACTGGACAGGGCGCTAGGTTATGGCTACACCTTC. Encoded protein: CSVLLDRALGYGYTF.

This chain links TRBV5-8 with TRBJ2-7, with D maybe TRBD2 (5 bases). Trimming took 4 bases from V and 1 from J, leaving 15 bases between them. Germline assignment: CDR1 SGHTS and CDR2 YDEGEE. The CDR3 contains 15 residues. The CDR3 DNA reads TGTGCCAGCAGCCCCTGGGGTAGCGTATCCTACGAGCAGTACTTC. This codes for CASSPWGSVSYEQYF.

In DNA form, the CDR3 reads TGTGCCAGTACGGGGAGGGGGAGGGTTTCTGGGGCCAACGTCCTGACTTTC. Protein sequence: CASTGRGRVSGANVLTF. This chain joins TRBV19 and TRBJ2-6; D is perhaps TRBD2 (7 bases). Germline CDR1 reads LNHDA; CDR2 reads SQIVND (reference sequence). The V gene lost 7 bases and the J gene lost 1 base, with 17 bases spanning the gap. The CDR3 totals 17 residues.

The J gene is TRBJ1-1, the V gene TRBV5-5; tentative D call: TRBD1 (6 bases). This CDR3 is 17 amino acids long. V was cut by 3 bases and J by 5 bases, with 23 bases left in between. Germline CDR1 is SGHKS and CDR2 is YYEKEE (reference sequence). The CDR3 region is CASSSGQGMLTGTEAFF. The CDR3 DNA follows: TGTGCCAGCAGCTCGGGGCAGGGTATGTTAACAGGGACTGAAGCTTTCTTT.

The rearrangement links TRBV14 to TRBJ2-7; D not certain. V dropped 1 base and J dropped 2 bases, with 3 bases sitting between them. Germline V gene sequence: CDR1 SGHDN, CDR2 FVKESK. The length of the CDR3 is 12 residues. As DNA, the CDR3 is TGTGCCAGCAGCCAAGGAGCCTACGAGCAGTACTTC. Its protein is CASSQGAYEQYF.

V and J are TRBV5-1 and TRBJ2-7; weak D call: TRBD1 (6 bases). This CDR3 is built from 19 residues. Germline CDR1 is SGHRS and CDR2 is YFSETQ. Trimming cost V 4 bases and J 0 bases, with 26 bases left between them. The CDR3 loop reads CASSPTKGVTGPNSYEQYF. The DNA for the CDR3 is TGCGCCAGCAGCCCAACTAAGGGGGTAACGGGACCGAACTCCTACGAGCAGTACTTC.